This T cell receptor (beta chain) was obtained from a study of CD8 T cells in Susac syndrome. The V end lost 2 bases, the J end lost 2 bases, and 8 bases lay between the germline ends. The CDR3 spans 13 residues. Germline V gives CDR1 GTSNPN, CDR2 SVGIG (reference sequence). Sequencing of TCR beta was performed on blood CD8+ T cells and on blood CD4+ T cells. Treatment-naive patients with stable or active relapsing-remitting disease served as multiple sclerosis controls. After extraction with the RNeasy kit, roughly 0.5 to 1 ug of the RNA was reverse transcribed using random hexamers. With immunoSEQ multiplex PCR, TCR beta CDR3 was amplified across 54 Vbeta and 13 Jbeta. A single record per CDR3 protein comes from TCRdb applying MiXCR to the immunoSEQ multiplex PCR reads. This repertoire shows 200,000 or so distinct CDR3 sequences, roughly 95% found once; its top ten account for about 0.087%. This clonotype was seen just once.

The receptor comes from a human donor with multiple sclerosis. The chain couples TRBV30 to TRBJ2-3; the D gene is possibly TRBD2 (6 bases). Material: CD4+ T cells from PBMCs. DNA for the CDR3: TGTGCCTGGAGTCCGGGACTCACAGATACGCAGTATTTT. It translates to CAWSPGLTDTQYF.